This TCR beta chain was sequenced for a study of cytomegalovirus exposure and HLA in healthy donors (dated by TCRdb to the late 2010s). Study-level background: An earlier analysis of approximately 550 of the donors reported about 290 Gb of sequence data and 117 million unique TCR beta sequences from 150 million to 200 million T cells. About 280 gigabases of sequencing data and 70 million to 100 million unique TCR sequences made up an early release that covered over 550 HLA-typed donors. Among the roughly 390 genotyped donors, approximately 82% belonged to the genetic ancestry cluster associated with self-reported Caucasian donors. The aim of the study was to test whether cataloging public T cell receptors could identify signatures of past pathogen exposure. The study profiled the T cell repertoires of about 640 subjects by immunosequencing and related them to cytomegalovirus serostatus. Along with the roughly 700-subject first cohort, a separate validation cohort of over a hundred different subjects was used. To predict cytomegalovirus infection status, the study brought together high-throughput TCR immunosequencing, statistical association of individual TCRs with disease status, and machine learning. A later analysis re-examined previously published TCR beta repertoires from several hundred donors and added high-resolution HLA genotyping to investigate patterns of TCR occurrence. In the later analysis, no new phenotypic data were used to find candidate immune exposures; instead, reliance was placed on TCR beta sequences and their occurrence across donors. An earlier analysis of some 500 of the donors used high-throughput TCR beta sequencing to judge whether each TCR beta V gene segment behaved as functional or pseudogenic. Alongside the repertoire data, information on donor age, sex, ethnicity and CMV serostatus was compiled. In a later genetic analysis, genome-wide SNP genotypes for about 55% of the roughly 670 donors were used, and that subset was treated as a discovery cohort. Every discovery cohort repertoire had been produced on one sequencing platform. Both class I and class II loci were covered by HLA typing, at four-digit resolution. Typing coverage varied by locus: about 629-640 donors for A, B, C, DRB1 and DQB1; roughly 520 for DQA1; about 600 for DPA1; approximately 450 for DPB1. Because of strong linkage in the cohort, roughly 5 DR-DQ haplotypes were treated as single units for association and clustering. Across around 400 genotyped donors of the cohort, an average of about 200,000 unique TCR beta nucleotide sequences per donor were sequenced, and 15% to 20% of those sequences were non-productive. Broader findings and caveats from the paper: CMV serostatus was the only immune exposure information available for the cohort. The presence/absence analyses assumed that sequencing depth was roughly uniform across donors, and that assumption may not be true. Specific HLA alleles were associated with more than 15,000 TCR beta sequences at a false discovery rate of 0.05 in a later analysis. Only TCR beta chains were sequenced in this cohort, and the absence of alpha or paired-chain data limited detectable features. In vitro tests confirmed that a few of the cytomegalovirus-associated TCR beta chains recognize cytomegalovirus antigens. A later analysis reported that several top co-occurrence clusters appeared linked to parvovirus B19, influenza, CMV and Epstein-Barr virus. Some 15 rarely observed V segments, including chromosome 9 orphons, were excluded from the earlier analysis of 550 to 700 of the donors because counts were too low. Cytomegalovirus status was reported to be diagnosed by the classifier with high specificity and sensitivity in both the original and validation cohorts. The authors suggested that the approach could potentially be extended to other disease states and immunological phenotypes. Linkage disequilibrium might explain the correlated functional status among segregating V segments, but an unknown experimental factor could not be excluded. An earlier analysis of some 590 of the donors showed that most TCR beta V segments appeared in productive rearrangements either about 87% or about 30% of the time, which broadly matched IMGT annotations. In a later genetic analysis, fewer N-insertions in productive TCRs were reported among donors in an Asian-associated ancestry cluster than the approximately 670-donor mean. A further reported finding was that TCR beta sequences accurately predicted the HLA-A and HLA-B alleles for most subjects in the first cohort. Most CMV-associated TCR beta chains appeared to be HLA-restricted in a later analysis, and the HLA associations seemed to be driven largely by CMV exposure. In the study, around 150 TCR beta chains were listed as associated with cytomegalovirus. In a later analysis, HLA-associated TCR beta chains were found to be more clonally expanded and to have lower generation probabilities than equally common non-associated chains. A later genetic analysis associated a missense DCLRE1C variant with V-gene and J-gene trimming of TCR beta chains, and an independent cohort replicated the association. When HLA alleles, especially DR and DQ, strongly co-occurred, attributing TCR associations to individual alleles was difficult. A group of highly shared sequence variants was considered likely to be a technical artifact of the sequencing pipeline. Because the 87-base-pair reads could not distinguish some IMGT-functional V segments, including TRBV6-2 and TRBV6-3, those segments were excluded. Because HLA typing was missing for some donors at each locus, association tests included only the typed subset. In a later analysis, the rate of TCR association differed among HLA loci, with DRB1 alleles having the most associated TCRs and HLA-C alleles having the fewest. Most TCR sequences were observed very rarely across donors, whereas some public TCRs were present in many individuals.

A note on this clone: Its target antigen remains unknown. Base qualities are not at hand, and no much larger clone is one base apart.

Inclusive of the bounding cysteine and phenylalanine, the CDR3 is 16 residues long. The read is trimmed to its CDR3 DNA, 48 bases read in frame from base 1. After removal of 3 bases from V and 7 bases from J, the junction retains 11 bases not matched to a gene. The germline V gene yields LGHNA for CDR1 and YNFKEQ for CDR2. The cohort consisted of 666 healthy bone marrow donors. At the time of sampling, all cohort members were nominally healthy, though unrecorded immune exposures were likely present. The donor tested CMV seronegative, placing the donor among the 350 or so seronegative members of the cohort. Every donor gave a peripheral blood sample, and the peripheral blood mononuclear cells from that sample were used for TCR beta sequencing. Genomic DNA extraction from the blood cell samples was performed with the Qiagen DNeasy Blood Extraction Kit. Libraries came from the immunoSEQ multiplex PCR assay. For the multiplex PCR, a mixture combining 60 forward primers for TCR Vbeta segments and 13 reverse primers for TCR Jbeta segments was used. Amplification of the CDR3 region of rearranged TCR beta genes was performed with a multiplex PCR assay on genomic DNA. On the Illumina HiSeq System, the amplified TCR beta libraries were sequenced as 87-base-pair reads. Processing in the source paper ran as follows. Across the 600 to 700 repertoires, a later analysis counted approximately 83 million unique TCR beta chains, some 11 million of which were shared by at least two donors. To remove PCR and sequencing errors, raw reads were error-corrected and collapsed into unique sequences using a nearest-neighbor algorithm that merged closely related sequences. V, D and J gene segments were assigned by aligning CDR3 sequences to IMGT reference sequences. For a sequence to be retained, a match of at least six nucleotides was required to both a V gene segment and a J gene segment. A rearrangement was called productive if the CDR3 had no stop codons and remained in frame with V and J, and every other rearrangement was called non-productive. Following IMGT convention, CDR3 was defined as the stretch from the second conserved V-encoded cysteine to the conserved J-encoded phenylalanine. In an earlier analysis of 500 to 650 of the donors, sequences lacking an unambiguous match to a single V gene segment were excluded. An earlier analysis of 500 to 600 of the donors classified V segments as functional when productive rearrangements were above 56.7% and as segregating when the standard deviation between donors was above 5%. A statistical classification framework was built for diagnosing cytomegalovirus status from the catalog of TCR beta chain sequences. V and J gene assignment, in a later analysis, came from comparing TCR nucleotide sequences with IMGT/GENE-DB human TR gene sequences. A later analysis assigned CDR3 sequences and most-parsimonious VDJ recombination scenarios with the TCRdist pipeline. A later analysis defined each TCR beta chain by its CDR3 amino acid sequence plus V-gene family, and excluded reads lacking a unique V-gene family. In a later analysis, 500 to 700 highly shared, low-generation-probability nucleotide sequences were removed to address suspected cross-contamination and a sequencing artifact. For each public chain, a later analysis derived a clonal expansion index from normalized ranks of inferred template counts within each repertoire. Generation probabilities in a later analysis came from a VDJ recombination model fitted to out-of-frame rearrangements, and those results were checked against IGoR. In a later analysis, TCR-TCR, TCR-HLA and TCR-CMV co-occurrence was scored with hypergeometric tests, and a repertoire-size bias correction was applied to TCR pairs. In a later analysis, false discovery rates were estimated by permuting HLA or CMV assignments 20 times. A later analysis grouped co-occurring TCRs with DBSCAN, adding TCRdist sequence similarity when clustering within HLA-allele-positive subsets. For co-occurrence clustering, repertoires with fewer than 30,000 or more than 120,000 public chains were excluded, along with about five repertoires with anomalous nucleotide sharing. TCRdb took this table from immuneACCESS and kept in-frame rearrangements with V and J called. Such tables lack part of the clones; where checked against another copy, unresolved V genes explain under half of the gap, and the rest is unexplained. Clone size and the V and J calls come from that table; the DNA yielded D and trimming. Here the sample has about 160,000 clones; around 79% occur a single time. The ten top clones hold over 2.5% of the sample.

This receptor was identified in a female donor in good health and CMV-seronegative. This receptor chain uses TRBV4-2 and TRBJ2-7; TRBD1 fits 11 bases in the junction. Input material: PBMCs. The CDR3 reads CASSQSQGQGVREQYF. The DNA is TGTGCCAGCAGCCAGAGCCAGGGACAGGGGGTACGAGAGCAGTACTTC.